These 24 T cell receptor beta chains originate from one sample sequenced in a study of response to subunit inactivated influenza vaccine. TCRdb passed the RT-PCR reads through MiXCR, listing each CDR3 protein once. The sample carries under 800,000 distinct CDR3 sequences, more than 11% recorded once. The material sequenced was PBMCs from blood, taken 14 to 15 days before vaccination. The receptors were sampled from a man aged 45 to 65 who received an inactivated influenza vaccine.

This chain joins TRBV4-1 and TRBJ2-7, with 10 bases matching TRBD1. Germline V lookup: CDR1 MGHRA, CDR2 YSYEKL. The V and J ends lost 0 bases and 3 bases, in that order; junction bases with no gene match: 2. The CDR3 is 15 amino acids. CDR3 coding DNA: TGCGCCAGCAGCCAAGACCGGGACAGGGGCTACGAGCAGTACTTC. It encodes CASSQDRDRGYEQYF.

The rearrangement joins TRBV6-1 to TRBJ2-7, with D possibly matching TRBD2 (5 bases). Per the germline V gene, CDR1 is MNHNS and CDR2 is SASEGT. Trimming stripped 6 bases from V and 3 bases from J, with 15 bases between. This CDR3 contains 14 residues. The CDR3 is CASSQGRVFYEQYF. DNA of the CDR3: TGTGCCAGCAGCCAAGGGCGGGTCTTCTACGAGCAGTACTTC.

Written as DNA, the CDR3 is TGTGCCAGCAGTTTAGCGGGGGACCGACTTGTCACCGGGGAGCTGTTTTTT. Translating it yields CASSLAGDRLVTGELFF. J is TRBJ2-2 and V is TRBV27; TRBD2 aligns across 7 bases. Germline lookup yields CDR1 MNHEY and CDR2 SMNVEV (reference sequence). CDR3 length equals 17 residues. The V and J ends lost 2 bases and 4 bases, in that order; junction bases with no gene match: 10.

V gene TRBV18 combines with J gene TRBJ2-1, with TRBD2 matching 15 bases. Unmatched junction bases numbered 6, after V lost 6 bases and J lost 0 bases. This CDR3 contains 18 residues. Germline V gene lookup returns CDR1 KGHSH and CDR2 LQKENI. The CDR3 loop is CASSSRTSGGASYNEQFF. The CDR3 region has the DNA TGTGCCAGCTCCAGTAGGACTAGCGGGGGGGCCTCCTACAATGAGCAGTTCTTC. Drawing the rest from reference TRBV18 and TRBJ2-1, the complete variable domain is NAGVMQNPRHLVRRRGQEARLRCSPMKGHSHVYWYRQLPEEGLKFMVYLQKENIIDESGMPKERFSAEFPKEGPSILRIQQVVRGDSAAYFCASSSRTSGGASYNEQFFGPGTRLTVL.

V and J are TRBV27 and TRBJ1-1; maybe TRBD1 (6 bases). This CDR3 is built from 15 residues. The V end was cut by 2 bases, the J end by 4 bases, with 14 bases between. In germline, CDR1 is MNHEY, CDR2 SMNVEV (reference sequence). This CDR3 reads CASSLRAGAITEAFF. In DNA, the CDR3 is TGTGCCAGCAGTTTACGGGCAGGGGCAATCACTGAAGCTTTCTTT.

This clonotype appeared many times. The CDR3 sequence is CASSSILAYEQYF. The CDR3 DNA is TGTGCCAGCAGTTCTATTCTCGCGTACGAGCAGTACTTC. The V gene is TRBV28, the J gene TRBJ2-7; unclear D gene. V was clipped by 4 bases and J by 4 bases, with 11 bases between them. CDR1 is MDHEN, CDR2 SYDVKM, per germline. The length of the CDR3 is 13 residues. Filled out from reference TRBV28 and TRBJ2-7, the complete variable domain reads DVKVTQSSRYLVKRTGEKVFLECVQDMDHENMFWYRQDPGLGLRLIYFSYDVKMKEKGDIPEGYSVSREKKERFSLILESASTNQTSMYLCASSSILAYEQYFGPGTRLTVT.

V is TRBV2 and J is TRBJ2-1; D may be TRBD1 or TRBD2 (5 bases each). Trimming took off 10 bases at V and 7 bases at J, with 14 bases between the two ends. Germline V gene sequence: CDR1 SNHLY, CDR2 FYNNEI. The length of the CDR3 is 12 residues. The DNA of the CDR3 is TGTGCCATCCGGGACCCGGGGAATGAGCAGTTCTTC. Translated, it gives CAIRDPGNEQFF. Full variable domain (outside the CDR3, taken from reference TRBV2 and TRBJ2-1): EPEVTQTPSHQVTQMGQEVILRCVPISNHLYFYWYRQILGQKVEFLVSFYNNEISEKSEIFDDQFSVERPDGSNFTLKIRSTKLEDSAMYFCAIRDPGNEQFFGPGTRLTVL.

This clonotype showed up just a few times. The chain links TRBV7-8 to TRBJ2-5; D gene uncertain. CDR3 length: 14 amino acids. The V end was cut by 2 bases, the J end by 3 bases, with 10 bases between. Germline lookup yields CDR1 SGHVS and CDR2 FQNEAQ. The CDR3 region has the DNA TGTGCCAGCAGCTTACCCCAAGGGAAAGAGACCCAGTACTTC. Protein: CASSLPQGKETQYF.

This clonotype was seen only a few times. J is TRBJ2-7 and V is TRBV13; no clear D gene. This CDR3 region has 13 residues. V lost 2 bases, J lost 2 bases, and 7 bases lay in between. Germline V gives CDR1 PRHDT, CDR2 FYEKMQ (reference sequence). The CDR3 region has the DNA TGTGCCAGCAGCTTATCGCCGGCCTACGAGCAGTACTTC. Translating it yields CASSLSPAYEQYF.

This chain joins TRBV6-2 or TRBV6-3 and TRBJ2-7; no definite D call. Trimming pared 3 bases from V and 3 bases from J, leaving 12 bases between. This CDR3 comprises 14 residues. Germline V gene sequence: CDR1 MNHEY, CDR2 SVGEGT. The CDR3 spells CASSYQFEGYEQYF. The CDR3 DNA reads as TGTGCCAGCAGTTATCAGTTCGAAGGCTACGAGCAGTACTTC.

This clonotype was picked up a small number of times. The chain recombines TRBV3-1 with TRBJ2-3, with a tentative D call TRBD2 (6 bases). V was trimmed by 1 base and J by 1 base, leaving 9 bases between them. The V gene's germline CDR1 is LGHDT and CDR2 YNNKEL (reference sequence). The CDR3 contains 15 residues. The CDR3 is CASSQGGVRTDTQYF. The CDR3 region has the DNA TGTGCCAGCAGCCAAGGGGGGGTGCGCACAGATACGCAGTATTTT.

The V call is TRBV7-2, the J call TRBJ2-2, with 9 positions matching TRBD1. Germline CDR1 is SGHTA and CDR2 is FQGNSA. The CDR3 spans 16 residues. The ends lost 5 bases at V and 9 bases at J; junction bases unmatched: 13. The CDR3 spells CASSGGGTGQRWELFF. The CDR3 region has the DNA TGTGCCAGCAGCGGGGGGGGGACAGGGCAACGCTGGGAGCTGTTTTTT. The full variable domain, in which reference TRBV7-2 and TRBJ2-2 provide the parts outside the CDR3, is GAGVSQSPSNKVTEKGKDVELRCDPISGHTALYWYRQSLGQGLEFLIYFQGNSAPDKSGLPSDRFSAERTGGSVSTLTIQRTQQEDSAVYLCASSGGGTGQRWELFFGEGSRLTVL.

At least ten counts were recorded for this clonotype. The rearrangement links TRBV7-9 to TRBJ2-3; D is unclear. CDR1 SEHNR and CDR2 FQNEAQ come from the germline V gene (reference sequence). The CDR3 is made up of 12 amino acids. Trimming removed 0 bases at V and 4 bases at J, with 2 bases between. The CDR3 loop reads CASSLASDTQYF. CDR3 in DNA: TGTGCCAGCAGCTTAGCTTCAGATACGCAGTATTTT.

In its sample, this clonotype was seen a few times. The chain uses TRBV6-1 and TRBJ2-3; D might be TRBD2 (6 bases). There are 15 residues in the CDR3. V lost 8 bases and J lost 5, with 20 bases in between. Germline values: CDR1 MNHNS, CDR2 SASEGT. CDR3 bases: TGTGCCAGCGGGGACCCCGGGACTCGAAAAGATACGCAGTATTTT. Its translation: CASGDPGTRKDTQYF.

This clonotype was observed many times. CDR3 in amino acids: CASSYKVRPISYEQYF. The CDR3 coding sequence is TGTGCCAGCAGTTACAAAGTCCGTCCTATTTCCTACGAGCAGTACTTC. The V gene is TRBV6-2 or TRBV6-3, the J gene TRBJ2-7; D ambiguous. CDR1 is MNHEY, CDR2 SVGEGT, per germline. Trimming took off 2 bases at V and 1 base at J, with 15 bases between the two ends. The CDR3 has 16 amino acids.

This CDR3 reads CASSGGRGGTGELFF. The CDR3, as DNA: TGTGCCAGCAGTGGAGGTCGAGGAGGCACCGGGGAGCTGTTTTTT. The chain links TRBV2 to TRBJ2-2; D may be TRBD2 (5 bases). In germline, CDR1 is SNHLY, CDR2 FYNNEI. V was shortened by 4 bases and J by 4 bases, with 13 bases between the two germline ends. The CDR3 loop spans 15 amino acids.

This clonotype occurred a few times. The chain joins TRBV7-9 to TRBJ1-2; D may be TRBD1 (6 bases). The germline V gene encodes CDR1 SEHNR and CDR2 FQNEAQ (reference sequence). Trimming took 5 bases from V and 6 from J, leaving 16 bases between them. The CDR3 loop spans 14 amino acids. CDR3 nucleotide sequence: TGTGCCAGCAGCCGAATGCGGGGGCTGGATGGCTACACCTTC. Its protein is CASSRMRGLDGYTF.

There are a few counts of this clonotype. The gene calls are TRBV20-1 and TRBJ2-2; 7 bases agree with TRBD2. The CDR3 spans 15 residues. Looked up from germline, CDR1 is DFQATT and CDR2 is SNEGSKA (reference sequence). J lost 0 bases, V lost 4 bases, and 5 bases had no gene match. CDR3 sequence (DNA): TGCAGTGCTACAATAGCGGGTGCGAACACCGGGGAGCTGTTTTTT. Its protein is CSATIAGANTGELFF.

The sample holds a few counts of this clonotype. The chain uses TRBV5-1 and TRBJ2-7; TRBD1 matches at 8 bases. The CDR3 sequence is 15 residues long. CDR1 SGHRS and CDR2 YFSETQ come from the germline V gene. V was pared by 0 bases and J by 4 bases, with 6 bases of the junction left unmatched. DNA for the CDR3: TGCGCCAGCAGCTTGGTGGCAGGGGGCGGTTACGAGCAGTACTTC. Translating it yields CASSLVAGGGYEQYF.

This clonotype was seen a few times. The chain couples TRBV7-2 to TRBJ2-1, with 11 bases matching TRBD2. Trimming removed 5 bases from V and 4 bases from J; junction bases left unmatched: 7. Germline V gene data show CDR1 as SGHTA and CDR2 as FQGNSA. The CDR3 runs to 16 residues. The DNA for the CDR3 is TGTGCCAGCAGCGCCATTAGCGGGAGGGGATACAATGAGCAGTTCTTC. Its translation is CASSAISGRGYNEQFF. The whole variable domain, remainder taken from reference TRBV7-2 and TRBJ2-1, is GAGVSQSPSNKVTEKGKDVELRCDPISGHTALYWYRQSLGQGLEFLIYFQGNSAPDKSGLPSDRFSAERTGGSVSTLTIQRTQQEDSAVYLCASSAISGRGYNEQFFGPGTRLTVL.

This chain connects TRBV4-1 to TRBJ2-6; maybe TRBD1 (5 bases). V dropped 0 bases and J dropped 0 bases, with 15 bases sitting between them. The germline V gene encodes CDR1 MGHRA and CDR2 YSYEKL. CDR3 length: 19 residues. The CDR3 bases are TGCGCCAGCAGCCAAGATAGGCAGGGAATCCTCTCTGGGGCCAACGTCCTGACTTTC. Translating it yields CASSQDRQGILSGANVLTF.

A few counts support this clonotype. V and J are TRBV7-8 and TRBJ2-3, with D perhaps matching TRBD1 or TRBD2 (5 bases each). CDR1 and CDR2 from the germline V gene are SGHVS and FQNEAQ. This CDR3 is 13 amino acids long. Trimming shortened V by 6 bases and J by 6 bases, and 13 bases separated the two germline ends. Here the CDR3 reads CASRPRGVDTQYF. Written as DNA, the CDR3 is TGTGCCAGCAGACCGAGGGGCGTGGATACGCAGTATTTT.

At least ten counts were recorded for this clonotype. The chain couples TRBV2 to TRBJ2-3, with 7 bases aligning to TRBD1. The length of the CDR3 is 14 residues. The trim removed 7 bases at V and 3 bases at J, leaving 7 bases unmatched. Germline CDR1 is SNHLY and CDR2 is FYNNEI. The CDR3, as DNA: TGTGCCAGCAACCGACAGGGAACAACAGATACGCAGTATTTT. It yields the protein CASNRQGTTDTQYF.

This clonotype was seen repeatedly, ten times or more. V gene TRBV4-3 combines with J gene TRBJ2-3; 15 nucleotides align to TRBD2. CDR1 is LGHNA, CDR2 YSLEER, per germline. J gave up 1 base and V 3 bases, and 8 bases lay outside the gene matches. The CDR3 extends over 19 amino acids. The CDR3 loop is CASSQTGLAGGGGTDTQYF. CDR3 DNA sequence: TGCGCCAGCAGCCAGACGGGACTAGCGGGAGGAGGGGGCACAGATACGCAGTATTTT.